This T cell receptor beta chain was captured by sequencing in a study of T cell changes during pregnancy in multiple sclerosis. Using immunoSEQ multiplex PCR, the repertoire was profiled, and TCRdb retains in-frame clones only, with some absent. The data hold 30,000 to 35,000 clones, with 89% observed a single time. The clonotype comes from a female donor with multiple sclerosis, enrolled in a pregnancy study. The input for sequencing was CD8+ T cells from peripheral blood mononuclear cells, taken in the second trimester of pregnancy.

The CDR3 region is CASSLSTTGGKGYTF. CDR3 nucleotide sequence: TGTGCCAGCAGTTTATCGACGACAGGGGGGAAGGGCTACACCTTC. V usage is TRBV27 and J usage is TRBJ1-2, with 9 bases aligning to TRBD1. The CDR3 consists of 15 residues. The germline CDR1 and CDR2 sequences are MNHEY and SMNVEV (reference sequence). The junction had 7 bases not matched to a gene; V was cut back by 0 bases and J by 8 bases.